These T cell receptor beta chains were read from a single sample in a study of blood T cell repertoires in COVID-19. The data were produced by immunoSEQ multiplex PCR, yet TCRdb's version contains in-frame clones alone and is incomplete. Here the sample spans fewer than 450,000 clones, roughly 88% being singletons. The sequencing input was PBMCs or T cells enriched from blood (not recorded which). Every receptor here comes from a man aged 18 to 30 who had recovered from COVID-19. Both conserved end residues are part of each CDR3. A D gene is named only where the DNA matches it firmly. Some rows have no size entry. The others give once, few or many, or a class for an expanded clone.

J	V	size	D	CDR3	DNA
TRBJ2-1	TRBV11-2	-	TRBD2	CASSLGGRGGSSYNEQFF	TGTGCCAGCAGCTTAGGGGGTCGGGGCGGGAGCTCCTACAATGAGCAGTTCTTC
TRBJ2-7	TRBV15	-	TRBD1	CATSPRQGSNSYEQYF	TGTGCCACCAGCCCACGACAGGGGTCAAACTCCTACGAGCAGTACTTC
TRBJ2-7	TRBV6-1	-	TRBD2	CASSDMGTSAYEQYF	TGTGCCAGCAGTGATATGGGGACTAGCGCCTACGAGCAGTACTTC
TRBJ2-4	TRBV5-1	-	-	CASSAESTINIQYF	TGCGCCAGCAGCGCGGAGTCGACTATAAACATTCAGTACTTC
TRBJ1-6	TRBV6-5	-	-	CASSIAPSSPLHF	TGTGCCAGCTCGATCGCACCGAGTTCACCCCTCCACTTT
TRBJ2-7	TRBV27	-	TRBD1	CASSQSGQGSYEQYF	TGTGCCAGCAGTCAATCGGGACAGGGCTCCTACGAGCAGTACTTC
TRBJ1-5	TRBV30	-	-	CAWRGAGSNQPQHF	TGTGCCTGGAGGGGGGCAGGGAGCAATCAGCCCCAGCATTTT
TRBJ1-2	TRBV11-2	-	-	CASSPIVEGSYGYTF	TGTGCCAGCAGCCCGATCGTGGAGGGGAGCTATGGCTACACCTTC
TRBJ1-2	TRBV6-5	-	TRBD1	CASSYGQADGYTF	TGTGCCAGCAGTTACGGACAGGCCGATGGCTACACCTTC
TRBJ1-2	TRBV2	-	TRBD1	CASSTGTGGTYGYTF	TGTGCCAGCAGTACCGGGACAGGGGGGACCTATGGCTACACCTTC
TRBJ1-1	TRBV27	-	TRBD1	CASILDRAANTEAFF	TGTGCCAGCATTCTCGACAGGGCCGCAAACACTGAAGCTTTCTTT
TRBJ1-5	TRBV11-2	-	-	CASSLELWQPQHF	TGTGCCAGCAGCTTAGAACTTTGGCAGCCCCAGCATTTT
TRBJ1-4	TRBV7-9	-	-	CASTEGSGNEKLFF	TGTGCCAGCACCGAGGGCTCGGGGAATGAAAAACTGTTTTTT
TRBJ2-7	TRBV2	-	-	CASSDSGMSHEQYF	TGTGCCAGCAGTGATTCTGGTATGAGTCACGAGCAGTACTTC
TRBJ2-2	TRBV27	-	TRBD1	CASTPVDRENTGELFF	TGTGCCAGCACCCCCGTGGACAGGGAGAACACCGGGGAGCTGTTTTTT
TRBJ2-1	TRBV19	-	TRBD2	CASLGLAGEQFF	TGTGCCAGTCTAGGACTAGCGGGAGAGCAGTTCTTC
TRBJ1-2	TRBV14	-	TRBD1	CASSHITGQGAGYGYTF	TGTGCCAGCAGCCATATCACAGGACAGGGGGCAGGCTATGGCTACACCTTC
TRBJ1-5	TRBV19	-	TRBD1	CASSKTGEWGNQPQHF	TGTGCCAGTAGTAAAACAGGGGAGTGGGGCAATCAGCCCCAGCATTTT
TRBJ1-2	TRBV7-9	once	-	CASSLGSGYGYTF	TGTGCCAGCAGCTTAGGATCGGGCTATGGCTACACCTTC
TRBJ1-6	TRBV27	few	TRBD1	CASRPLLGQGEDSPLHF	TGTGCCAGCAGACCCCTCCTCGGACAGGGTGAGGATTCACCCCTCCACTTT
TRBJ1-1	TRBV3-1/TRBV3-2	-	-	CASSQDSKGREARGAFF	TGTGCCAGCAGCCAAGATTCCAAGGGCAGGGAGGCCCGGGGAGCTTTCTTT
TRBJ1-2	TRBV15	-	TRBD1	CATSRSLYPGTEDGYTF	TGTGCCACCAGCCGAAGCCTTTACCCCGGGACAGAAGATGGCTACACCTTC
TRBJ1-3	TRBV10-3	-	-	CAISEWGGAGNTIYF	TGTGCCATCAGTGAGTGGGGGGGCGCCGGAAACACCATATATTTT
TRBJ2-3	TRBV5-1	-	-	CASGHNTDTQYF	TGCGCCAGCGGCCATAACACAGATACGCAGTATTTT
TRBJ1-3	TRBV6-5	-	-	CASSRGGDGNTIYF	TGTGCCAGCAGTAGGGGAGGTGATGGAAACACCATATATTTT
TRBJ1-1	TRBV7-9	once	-	CASSQVGRQNTEAFF	TGTGCCAGCAGCCAAGTCGGGAGGCAGAACACTGAAGCTTTCTTT
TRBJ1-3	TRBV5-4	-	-	CASSRWESGNTIYF	TGTGCCAGCAGCCGGTGGGAGTCTGGAAACACCATATATTTT
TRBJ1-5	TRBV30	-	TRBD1	CAWRTGTDSSPQHF	TGTGCCTGGAGGACAGGGACGGATTCATCACCCCAGCATTTT
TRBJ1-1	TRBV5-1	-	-	CASSLQGTEAFF	TGCGCCAGCAGTTTACAGGGAACTGAAGCTTTCTTT
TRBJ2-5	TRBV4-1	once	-	CASSQTNGEQETQYF	TGCGCCAGCAGCCAAACTAACGGTGAGCAAGAGACCCAGTACTTC
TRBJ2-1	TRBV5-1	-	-	CASSNGQFYNEQFF	TGCGCCAGCAGCAATGGACAGTTTTACAATGAGCAGTTCTTC
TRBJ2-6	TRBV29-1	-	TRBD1	CSVRVTGAGNVLTF	TGCAGCGTTCGGGTGACAGGGGCGGGCAACGTCCTGACTTTC
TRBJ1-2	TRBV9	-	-	CASSGWTEQDYGYTF	TGTGCCAGCAGCGGATGGACTGAGCAGGACTATGGCTACACCTTC
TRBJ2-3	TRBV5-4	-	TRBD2	CASSLAGGAGDTQYF	TGTGCCAGCAGTTTAGCCGGGGGGGCCGGGGATACGCAGTATTTT
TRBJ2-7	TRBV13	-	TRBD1	CASSLMAGGREQYF	TGTGCCAGCAGCTTAATGGCAGGGGGTCGCGAGCAGTACTTC
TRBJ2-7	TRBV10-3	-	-	CAISPSGKSSYEQYF	TGTGCCATCTCCCCGAGTGGTAAGAGCTCCTACGAGCAGTACTTC
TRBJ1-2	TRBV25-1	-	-	CASSEFGGASYGYTF	TGTGCCAGCAGTGAATTTGGCGGGGCCTCCTATGGCTACACCTTC
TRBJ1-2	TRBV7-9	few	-	CASSRAGVDGYTF	TGTGCCAGCAGCAGGGCGGGAGTGGATGGCTACACCTTC
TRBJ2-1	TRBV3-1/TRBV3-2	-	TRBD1	CASGRPGQGYNEQFF	TGTGCCAGCGGGCGACCGGGACAGGGCTACAATGAGCAGTTCTTC
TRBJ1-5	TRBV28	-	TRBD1	CASRPGQATLRQPQHF	TGTGCCAGCAGGCCGGGACAGGCCACGCTTAGGCAGCCCCAGCATTTT
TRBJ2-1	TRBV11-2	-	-	CASSLEGAGYNEQFF	TGTGCCAGCAGCTTAGAGGGGGCAGGATACAATGAGCAGTTCTTC
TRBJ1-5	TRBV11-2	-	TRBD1	CASSLVDRADQPQHF	TGTGCCAGCAGCTTAGTTGACAGGGCAGATCAGCCCCAGCATTTT
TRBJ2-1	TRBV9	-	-	CASGGFDEQFF	TGTGCCAGCGGAGGGTTCGATGAGCAGTTCTTC
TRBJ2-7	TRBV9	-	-	CASSGAAAPGAYEQYF	TGTGCCAGCAGCGGCGCTGCTGCCCCGGGGGCCTACGAGCAGTACTTC
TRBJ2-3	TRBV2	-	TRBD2	CARRTSSTDTQYF	TGTGCCAGACGGACTAGCAGCACAGATACGCAGTATTTT
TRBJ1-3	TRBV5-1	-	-	CASSLELASGNTIYF	TGCGCCAGCAGCTTGGAGCTAGCCTCTGGAAACACCATATATTTT
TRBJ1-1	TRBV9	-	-	CASSRGGNTEAFF	TGTGCCAGCAGCCGAGGGGGGAACACTGAAGCTTTCTTT
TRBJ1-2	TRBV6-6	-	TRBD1	CASSLGQTNGYTF	TGTGCCAGCAGTTTGGGACAGACGAATGGCTACACCTTC
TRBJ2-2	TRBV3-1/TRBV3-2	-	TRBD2	CASSRKLAGQNTGELFF	TGTGCCAGCAGCCGCAAACTAGCGGGGCAGAACACCGGGGAGCTGTTTTTT
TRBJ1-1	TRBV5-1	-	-	CASSQDTNTEAFF	TGCGCCAGCAGTCAGGACACGAACACTGAAGCTTTCTTT
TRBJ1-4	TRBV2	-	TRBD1	CASSADGTGGEKLFF	TGTGCCAGCAGTGCGGACGGGACAGGGGGTGAAAAACTGTTTTTT
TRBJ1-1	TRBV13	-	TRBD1	CASSLTGGQGPEAFF	TGTGCCAGCAGCCTTACAGGGGGGCAGGGCCCTGAAGCTTTCTTT
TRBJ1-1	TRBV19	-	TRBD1	CASRRRDRNTEAFF	TGTGCCAGTAGGAGACGGGACAGAAACACTGAAGCTTTCTTT